The source of this TCR beta chain is a study of CD8 T cells in Susac syndrome. Germline V gene sequence: CDR1 MGHDK, CDR2 SYGVNS. V lost 1 base, J lost 4 bases, and 16 bases lay in between. The length of the CDR3 is 16 residues. RNA, at roughly 0.45 to 1 ug, was reverse transcribed with random hexamers. TCRdb analysed the immunoSEQ multiplex PCR reads with MiXCR anew, one entry per CDR3 protein. The sample contains 150,000 to 190,000 distinct CDR3 sequences, about 95% of which appear only once. TCR beta from blood CD8+ and CD4+ T cells was sequenced. The specimen was CD4+ T cells from PBMCs. The TCR comes from a human donor with Susac syndrome. J is TRBJ2-5 and V is TRBV25-1, with a possible D match to TRBD2 (6 bases). The CDR3 DNA reads TGTGCCAGCAGTGAATTGGGGCGGGACCTCGCAGAGACCCAGTACTTC. This codes for CASSELGRDLAETQYF.